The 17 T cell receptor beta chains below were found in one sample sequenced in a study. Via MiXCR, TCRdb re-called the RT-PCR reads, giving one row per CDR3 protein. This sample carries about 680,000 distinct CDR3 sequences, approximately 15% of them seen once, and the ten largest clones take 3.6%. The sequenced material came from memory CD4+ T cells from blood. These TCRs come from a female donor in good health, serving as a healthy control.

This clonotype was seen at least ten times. CDR3 loop: CASSLRTSGMKTEQYF. The CDR3 nucleotides are TGTGCCAGCAGTTTAAGGACTAGCGGGATGAAAACCGAGCAGTACTTC. The J gene is TRBJ2-7, the V gene TRBV12-3 or TRBV12-4; 12 nucleotides agree with TRBD2. Trimming at V came to 2 bases and at J to 6 bases, leaving 8 bases not matched to a gene. The CDR3 consists of 16 residues.

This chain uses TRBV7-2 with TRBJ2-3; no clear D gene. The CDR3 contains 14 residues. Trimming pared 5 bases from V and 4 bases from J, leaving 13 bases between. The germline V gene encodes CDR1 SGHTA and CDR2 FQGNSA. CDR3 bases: TGTGCCAGCAGCCGAAACCCCACCTCAGATACGCAGTATTTT. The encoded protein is CASSRNPTSDTQYF. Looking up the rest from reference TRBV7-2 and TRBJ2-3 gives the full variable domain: GAGVSQSPSNKVTEKGKDVELRCDPISGHTALYWYRQSLGQGLEFLIYFQGNSAPDKSGLPSDRFSAERTGGSVSTLTIQRTQQEDSAVYLCASSRNPTSDTQYFGPGTRLTVL.

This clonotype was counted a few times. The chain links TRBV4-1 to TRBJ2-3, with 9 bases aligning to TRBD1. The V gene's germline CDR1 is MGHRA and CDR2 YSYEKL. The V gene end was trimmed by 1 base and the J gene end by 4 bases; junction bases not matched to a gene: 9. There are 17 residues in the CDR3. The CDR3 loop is CASSQGTGVRGADTQYF. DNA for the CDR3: TGCGCCAGCAGCCAAGGGACAGGGGTGAGAGGGGCAGATACGCAGTATTTT.

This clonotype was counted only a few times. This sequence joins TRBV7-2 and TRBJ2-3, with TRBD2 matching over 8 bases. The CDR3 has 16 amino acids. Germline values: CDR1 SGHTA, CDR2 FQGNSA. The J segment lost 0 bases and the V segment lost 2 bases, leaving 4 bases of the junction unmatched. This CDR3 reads CASSLLRGGSTDTQYF. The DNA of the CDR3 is TGTGCCAGCAGCTTACTACGGGGGGGAAGCACAGATACGCAGTATTTT.

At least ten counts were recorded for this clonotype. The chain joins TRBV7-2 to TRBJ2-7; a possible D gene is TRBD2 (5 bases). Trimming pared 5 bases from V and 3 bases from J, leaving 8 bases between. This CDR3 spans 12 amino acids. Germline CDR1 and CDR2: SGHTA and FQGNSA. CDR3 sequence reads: CASSPRGYEQYF. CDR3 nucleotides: TGTGCCAGCAGCCCTCGGGGCTACGAGCAGTACTTC.

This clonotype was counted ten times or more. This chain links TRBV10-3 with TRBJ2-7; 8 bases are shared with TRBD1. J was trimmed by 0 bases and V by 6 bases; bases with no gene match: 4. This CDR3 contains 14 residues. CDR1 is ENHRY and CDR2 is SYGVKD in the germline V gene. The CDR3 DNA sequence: TGTGCCATCAGGAGGGGACAGGACTCCTACGAGCAGTACTTC. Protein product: CAIRRGQDSYEQYF.

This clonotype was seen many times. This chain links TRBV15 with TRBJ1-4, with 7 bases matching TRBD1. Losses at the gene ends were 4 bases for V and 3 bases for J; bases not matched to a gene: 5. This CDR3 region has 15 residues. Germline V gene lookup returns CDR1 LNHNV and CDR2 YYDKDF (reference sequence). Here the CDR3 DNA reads TGTGCCACCAGCATTACGACAGGGTCTAATGAAAAACTGTTTTTT. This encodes CATSITTGSNEKLFF. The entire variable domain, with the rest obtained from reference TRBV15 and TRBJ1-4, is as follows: DAMVIQNPRYQVTQFGKPVTLSCSQTLNHNVMYWYQQKSSQAPKLLFHYYDKDFNNEADTPDNFQSRRPNTSFCFLDIRSPGLGDTAMYLCATSITTGSNEKLFFGSGTQLSVL.

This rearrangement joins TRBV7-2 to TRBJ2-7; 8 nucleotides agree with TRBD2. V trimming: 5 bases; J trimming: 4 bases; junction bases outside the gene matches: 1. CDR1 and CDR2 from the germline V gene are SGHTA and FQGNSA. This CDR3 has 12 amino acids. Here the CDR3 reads CASSGLAYEQYF. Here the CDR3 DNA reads TGTGCCAGCAGCGGACTAGCATACGAGCAGTACTTC.

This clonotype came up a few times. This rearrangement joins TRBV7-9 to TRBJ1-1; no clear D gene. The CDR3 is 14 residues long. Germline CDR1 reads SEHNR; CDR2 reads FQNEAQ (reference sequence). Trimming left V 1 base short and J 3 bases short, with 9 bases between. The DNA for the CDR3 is TGTGCCAGCAGCTTAGACAGTAGGGACACTGAAGCTTTCTTT. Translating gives CASSLDSRDTEAFF.

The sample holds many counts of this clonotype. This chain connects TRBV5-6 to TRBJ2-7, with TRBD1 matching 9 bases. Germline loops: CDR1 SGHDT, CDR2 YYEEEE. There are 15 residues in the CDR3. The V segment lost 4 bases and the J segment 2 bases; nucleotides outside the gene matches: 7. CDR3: CASSIGTGITYEQYF. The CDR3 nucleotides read TGTGCCAGCAGCATTGGGACAGGGATTACCTACGAGCAGTACTTC.

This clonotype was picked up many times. CDR3 sequence: CASSPWDQETQYF. CDR3 sequence (DNA): TGTGCCAGCAGTCCTTGGGACCAAGAGACCCAGTACTTC. V usage is TRBV12-3 or TRBV12-4 and J usage is TRBJ2-5; no definite D call. V lost 5 bases, J lost 0 bases, and 7 bases lay in between. This CDR3 has 13 residues.

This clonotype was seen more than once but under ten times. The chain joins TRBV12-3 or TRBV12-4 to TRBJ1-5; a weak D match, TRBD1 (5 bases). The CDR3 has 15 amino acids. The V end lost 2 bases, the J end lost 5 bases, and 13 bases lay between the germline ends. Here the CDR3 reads CASSLYSLGDQPQHF. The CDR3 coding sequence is TGTGCCAGCAGTTTATATAGTTTAGGGGATCAGCCCCAGCATTTT.

DNA of the CDR3: TGCGCCAGCACCCAGACTAGCGGGAGGGCCGGGGATACGCAGTATTTT. Its protein is CASTQTSGRAGDTQYF. V gene TRBV5-1 combines with J gene TRBJ2-3; the match to TRBD2 covers 14 bases. CDR3 length: 16 residues. The V and J ends lost 6 bases and 6 bases, in that order; junction bases with no gene match: 9. Per germline, CDR1 SGHRS and CDR2 YFSETQ.

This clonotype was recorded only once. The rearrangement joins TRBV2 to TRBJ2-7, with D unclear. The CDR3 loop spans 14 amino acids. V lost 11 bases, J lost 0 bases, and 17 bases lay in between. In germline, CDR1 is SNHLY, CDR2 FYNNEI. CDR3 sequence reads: CASSVAHRSYEQYF. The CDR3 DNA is TGTGCCTCCTCGGTGGCACACCGCTCCTACGAGCAGTACTTC.

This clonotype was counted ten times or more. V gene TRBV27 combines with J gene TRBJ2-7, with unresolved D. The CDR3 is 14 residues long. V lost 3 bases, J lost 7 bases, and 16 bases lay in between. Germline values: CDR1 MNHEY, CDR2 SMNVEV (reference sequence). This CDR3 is CASSLQFDNGEQYF. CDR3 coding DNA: TGTGCCAGCAGTTTGCAGTTCGACAATGGAGAGCAGTACTTC.

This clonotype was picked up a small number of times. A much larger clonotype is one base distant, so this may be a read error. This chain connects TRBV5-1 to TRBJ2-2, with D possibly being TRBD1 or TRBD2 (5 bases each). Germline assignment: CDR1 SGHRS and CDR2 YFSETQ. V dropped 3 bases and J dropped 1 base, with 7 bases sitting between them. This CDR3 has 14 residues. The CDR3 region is CASSWDGNTGELFF. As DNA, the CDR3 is TGCGCCAGCAGCTGGGACGGGAACACCGGGGAGCTGTTTTTT.

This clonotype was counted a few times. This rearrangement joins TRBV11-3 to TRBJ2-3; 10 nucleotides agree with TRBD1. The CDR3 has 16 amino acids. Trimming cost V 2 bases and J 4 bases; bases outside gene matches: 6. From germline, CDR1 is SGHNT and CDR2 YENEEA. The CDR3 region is CASSLSRDRGADTQYF. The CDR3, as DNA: TGTGCCAGCAGCTTATCCAGGGACAGGGGAGCAGATACGCAGTATTTT.